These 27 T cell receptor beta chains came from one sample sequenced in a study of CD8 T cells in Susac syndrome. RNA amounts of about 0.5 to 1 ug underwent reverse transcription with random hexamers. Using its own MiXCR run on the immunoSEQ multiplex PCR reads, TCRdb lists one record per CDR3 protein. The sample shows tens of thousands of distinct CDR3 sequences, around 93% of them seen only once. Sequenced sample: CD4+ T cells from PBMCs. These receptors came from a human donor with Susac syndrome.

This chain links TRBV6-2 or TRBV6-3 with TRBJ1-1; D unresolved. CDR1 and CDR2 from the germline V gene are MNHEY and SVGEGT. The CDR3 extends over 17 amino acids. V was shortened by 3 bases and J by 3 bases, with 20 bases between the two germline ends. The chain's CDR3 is CASSYISIRGYDTEAFF. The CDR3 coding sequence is TGTGCCAGCAGTTATATATCGATTCGTGGGTACGACACTGAAGCTTTCTTT.

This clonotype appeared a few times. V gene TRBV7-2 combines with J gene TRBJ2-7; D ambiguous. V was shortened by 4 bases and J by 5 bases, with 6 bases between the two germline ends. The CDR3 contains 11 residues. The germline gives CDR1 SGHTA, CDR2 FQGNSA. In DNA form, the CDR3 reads TGTGCCAGCAGCTATACTCACGAGCAGTACTTC. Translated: CASSYTHEQYF.

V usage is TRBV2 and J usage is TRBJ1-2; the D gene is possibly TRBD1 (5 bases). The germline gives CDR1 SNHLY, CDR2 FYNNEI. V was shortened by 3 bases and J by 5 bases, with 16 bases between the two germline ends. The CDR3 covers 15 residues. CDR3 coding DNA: TGTGCCAGCAGTGACGATCAGGGCGAGGTTTATGGCTACACCTTC. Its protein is CASSDDQGEVYGYTF. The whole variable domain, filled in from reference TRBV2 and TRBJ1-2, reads EPEVTQTPSHQVTQMGQEVILRCVPISNHLYFYWYRQILGQKVEFLVSFYNNEISEKSEIFDDQFSVERPDGSNFTLKIRSTKLEDSAMYFCASSDDQGEVYGYTFGSGTRLTVV.

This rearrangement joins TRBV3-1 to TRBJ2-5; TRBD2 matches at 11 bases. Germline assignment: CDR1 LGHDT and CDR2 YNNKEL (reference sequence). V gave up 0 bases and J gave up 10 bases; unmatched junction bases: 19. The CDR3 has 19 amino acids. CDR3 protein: CASSQDPVGSGGGPSSQYF. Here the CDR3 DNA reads TGTGCCAGCAGCCAAGATCCGGTCGGTAGCGGGGGGGGACCTTCTAGCCAGTACTTC.

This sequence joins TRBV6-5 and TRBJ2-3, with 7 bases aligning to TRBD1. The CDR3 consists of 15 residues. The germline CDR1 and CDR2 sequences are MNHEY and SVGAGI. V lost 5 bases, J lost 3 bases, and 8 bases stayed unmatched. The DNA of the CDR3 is TGTGCCAGCAGTCGACACAGGGGAAGGACAGATACGCAGTATTTT. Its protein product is CASSRHRGRTDTQYF.

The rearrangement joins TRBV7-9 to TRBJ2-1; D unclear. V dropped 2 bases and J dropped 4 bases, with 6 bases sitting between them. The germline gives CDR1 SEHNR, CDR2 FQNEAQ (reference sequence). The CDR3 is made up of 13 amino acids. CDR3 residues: CASSLSQYNEQFF. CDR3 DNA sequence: TGTGCCAGCAGCTTATCCCAGTACAATGAGCAGTTCTTC.

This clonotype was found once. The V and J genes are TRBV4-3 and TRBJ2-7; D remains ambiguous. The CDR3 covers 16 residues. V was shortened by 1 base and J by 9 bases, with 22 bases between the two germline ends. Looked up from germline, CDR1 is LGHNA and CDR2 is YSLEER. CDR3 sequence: CASSQGGPAGGIGQYF. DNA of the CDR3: TGCGCCAGCAGCCAAGGTGGGCCGGCAGGCGGTATCGGGCAGTACTTC.

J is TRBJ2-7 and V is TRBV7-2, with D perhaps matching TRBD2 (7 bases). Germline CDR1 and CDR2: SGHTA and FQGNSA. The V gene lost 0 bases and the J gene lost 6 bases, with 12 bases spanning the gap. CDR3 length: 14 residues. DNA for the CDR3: TGTGCCAGCAGCTTAGCGGGGGGGCCGCTCGAGCAGTACTTC. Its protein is CASSLAGGPLEQYF.

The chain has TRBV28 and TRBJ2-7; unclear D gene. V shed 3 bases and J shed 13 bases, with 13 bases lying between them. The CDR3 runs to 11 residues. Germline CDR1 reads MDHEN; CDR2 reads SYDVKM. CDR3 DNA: TGTGCCAGCAGTTTTCCCCCGGACCTTTACTTC. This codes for CASSFPPDLYF.

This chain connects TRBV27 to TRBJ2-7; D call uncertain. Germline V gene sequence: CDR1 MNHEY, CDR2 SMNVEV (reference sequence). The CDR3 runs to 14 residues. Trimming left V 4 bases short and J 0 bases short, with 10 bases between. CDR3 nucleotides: TGTGCCAGCAGTTCTGGCCGGACCTCCTACGAGCAGTACTTC. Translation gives CASSSGRTSYEQYF.

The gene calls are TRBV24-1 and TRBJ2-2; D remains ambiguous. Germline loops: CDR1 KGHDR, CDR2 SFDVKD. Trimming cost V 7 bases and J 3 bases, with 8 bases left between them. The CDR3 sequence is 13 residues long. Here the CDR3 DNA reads TGTGCCACCAGCCCCTTCGACACCGGGGAGCTGTTTTTT. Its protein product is CATSPFDTGELFF.

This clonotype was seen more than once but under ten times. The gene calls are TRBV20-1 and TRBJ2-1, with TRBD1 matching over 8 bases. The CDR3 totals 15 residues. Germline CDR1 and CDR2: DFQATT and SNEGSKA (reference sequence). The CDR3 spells CTARAPGQAYNEQFF. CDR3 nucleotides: TGCACTGCCCGAGCCCCGGGACAGGCCTACAATGAGCAGTTCTTC.

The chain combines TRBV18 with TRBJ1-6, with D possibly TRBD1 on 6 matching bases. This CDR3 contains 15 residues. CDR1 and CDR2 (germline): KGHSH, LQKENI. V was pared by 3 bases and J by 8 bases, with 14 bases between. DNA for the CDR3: TGTGCCAGCTCACCTAACAGGGTACAGGATTCACCCCTCCACTTT. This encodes CASSPNRVQDSPLHF.

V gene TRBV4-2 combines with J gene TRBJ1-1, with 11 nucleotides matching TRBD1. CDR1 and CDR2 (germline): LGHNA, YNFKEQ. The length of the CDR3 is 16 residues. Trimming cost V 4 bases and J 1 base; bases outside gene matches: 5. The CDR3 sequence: CASSLGQGAANTEAFF. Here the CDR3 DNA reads TGTGCCAGCAGCCTCGGACAGGGGGCGGCGAACACTGAAGCTTTCTTT.

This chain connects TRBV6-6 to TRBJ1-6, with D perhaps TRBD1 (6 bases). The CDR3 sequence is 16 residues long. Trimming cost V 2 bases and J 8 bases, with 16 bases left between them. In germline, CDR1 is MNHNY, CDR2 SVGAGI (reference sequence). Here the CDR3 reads CASSYLVGQGYSPLHF. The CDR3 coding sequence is TGTGCCAGCAGTTACCTGGTTGGCCAGGGGTATTCACCCCTCCACTTT.

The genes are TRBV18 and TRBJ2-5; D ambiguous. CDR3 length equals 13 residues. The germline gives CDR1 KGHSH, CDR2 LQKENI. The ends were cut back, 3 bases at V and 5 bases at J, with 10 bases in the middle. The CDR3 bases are TGTGCCAGCTCACCCACCCCGCGTGAGACCCAGTACTTC. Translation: CASSPTPRETQYF.

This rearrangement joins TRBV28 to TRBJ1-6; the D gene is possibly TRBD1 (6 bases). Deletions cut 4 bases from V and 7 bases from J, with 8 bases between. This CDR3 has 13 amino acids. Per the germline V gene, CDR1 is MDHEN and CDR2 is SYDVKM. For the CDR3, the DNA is TGTGCCAGCAGTTCAACAGGGAATTCACCCCTCCACTTT. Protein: CASSSTGNSPLHF.

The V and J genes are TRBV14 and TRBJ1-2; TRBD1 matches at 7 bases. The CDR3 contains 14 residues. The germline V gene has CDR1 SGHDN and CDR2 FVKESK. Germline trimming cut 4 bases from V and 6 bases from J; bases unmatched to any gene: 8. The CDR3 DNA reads TGTGCCAGCAGCCGAAGACAGACAGGGAATGGCTACACCTTC. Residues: CASSRRQTGNGYTF.

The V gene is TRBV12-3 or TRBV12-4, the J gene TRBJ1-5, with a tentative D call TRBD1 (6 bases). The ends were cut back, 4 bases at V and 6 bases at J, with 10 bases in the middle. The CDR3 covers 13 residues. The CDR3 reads CASSSTGFQPQHF. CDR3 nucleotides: TGTGCCAGCAGTTCTACAGGGTTTCAGCCCCAGCATTTT.

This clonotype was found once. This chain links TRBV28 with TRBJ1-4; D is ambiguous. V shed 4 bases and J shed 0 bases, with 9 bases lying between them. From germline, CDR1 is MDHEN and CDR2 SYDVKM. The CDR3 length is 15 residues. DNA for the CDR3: TGTGCCAGCAGTTCCACCAGGTCAACTAATGAAAAACTGTTTTTT. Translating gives CASSSTRSTNEKLFF. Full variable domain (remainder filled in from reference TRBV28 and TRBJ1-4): DVKVTQSSRYLVKRTGEKVFLECVQDMDHENMFWYRQDPGLGLRLIYFSYDVKMKEKGDIPEGYSVSREKKERFSLILESASTNQTSMYLCASSSTRSTNEKLFFGSGTQLSVL.

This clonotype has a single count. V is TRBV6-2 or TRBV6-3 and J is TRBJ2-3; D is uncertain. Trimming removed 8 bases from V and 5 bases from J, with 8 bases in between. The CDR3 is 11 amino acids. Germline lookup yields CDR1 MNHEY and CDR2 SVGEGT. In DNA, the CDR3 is TGTGCCAGCGGAATGGGAGATACGCAGTATTTT. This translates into CASGMGDTQYF.

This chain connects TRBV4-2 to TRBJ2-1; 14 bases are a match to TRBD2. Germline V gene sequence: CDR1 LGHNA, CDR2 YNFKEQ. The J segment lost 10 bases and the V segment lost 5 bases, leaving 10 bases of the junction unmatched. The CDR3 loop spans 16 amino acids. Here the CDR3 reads CASSRTGTSGGEEQFF. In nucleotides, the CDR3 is TGTGCCAGCAGCAGAACCGGGACTAGCGGGGGAGAAGAGCAGTTCTTC.

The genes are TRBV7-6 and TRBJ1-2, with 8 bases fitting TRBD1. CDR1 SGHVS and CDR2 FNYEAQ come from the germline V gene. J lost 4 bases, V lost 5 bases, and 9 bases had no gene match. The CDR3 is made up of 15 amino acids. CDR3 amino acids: CASSPRAGGLYGYTF. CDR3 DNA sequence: TGTGCCAGCAGCCCTCGGGCAGGGGGCCTCTATGGCTACACCTTC.

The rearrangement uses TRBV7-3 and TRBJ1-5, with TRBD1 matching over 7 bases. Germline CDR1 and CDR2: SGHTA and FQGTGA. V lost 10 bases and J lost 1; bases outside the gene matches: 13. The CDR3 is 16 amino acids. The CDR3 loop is CATRDKDRESNQPQHF. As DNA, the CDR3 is TGTGCCACCCGCGACAAAGACAGGGAAAGCAATCAGCCCCAGCATTTT.

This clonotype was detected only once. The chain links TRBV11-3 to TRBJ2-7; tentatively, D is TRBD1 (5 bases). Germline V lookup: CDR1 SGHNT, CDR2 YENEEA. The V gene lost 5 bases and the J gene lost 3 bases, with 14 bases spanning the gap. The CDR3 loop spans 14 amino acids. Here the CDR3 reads CASSKTQGNYEQYF. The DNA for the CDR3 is TGTGCCAGCAGCAAAACTCAGGGAAACTACGAGCAGTACTTC.

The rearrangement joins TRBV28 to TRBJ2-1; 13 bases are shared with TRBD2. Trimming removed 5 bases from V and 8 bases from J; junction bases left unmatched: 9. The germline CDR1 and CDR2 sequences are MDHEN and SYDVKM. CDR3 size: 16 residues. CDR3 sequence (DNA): TGTGCCAGCAGTCCATCACTAGCGGGGGGGGCCGATGAGCAGTTCTTC. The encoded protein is CASSPSLAGGADEQFF.

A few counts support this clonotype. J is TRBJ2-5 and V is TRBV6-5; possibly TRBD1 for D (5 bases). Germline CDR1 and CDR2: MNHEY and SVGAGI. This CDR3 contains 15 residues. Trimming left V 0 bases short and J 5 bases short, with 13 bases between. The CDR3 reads CASSYSKAGRETQYF. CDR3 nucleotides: TGTGCCAGCAGTTACTCGAAGGCAGGGCGGGAGACCCAGTACTTC.